This T cell receptor beta chain was captured by sequencing in a study of T-cell reconstitution after alpha-beta-depleted transplantation in children. The CDR3 length is 15 residues. V gave up 3 bases and J gave up 7 bases; unmatched junction bases: 9. Study-wide results and caveats: At around two months after transplant, the alpha-beta T cells were reportedly derived from several hundred expanded clones that came from non-depleted graft cells. Newly produced T cells mostly accounted for T-cell counts and diversity one year post-transplant. There were some patients whose high TCRbeta diversity at day 60 came from surviving recipient T cells and thymic progenitors.

Molecular barcoding with unique molecular identifiers was used for the TCRbeta library. Each CDR3 protein gets one entry after TCRdb re-called the PCR reads with MiXCR. The sample lists about 980,000 distinct CDR3 sequences, about 29% occurring once. On this clonotype itself: Its antigen is currently unknown.

The V call is TRBV12-3 or TRBV12-4, the J call TRBJ2-1, with TRBD2 matching 7 bases. Sequences were derived from PBMCs, mostly from graft donor cells, sampled 360 days after TCRalphabeta/CD19-depleted stem cell transplant. The TCR was taken from a boy in the first two years of life who had a stem cell transplant for SCID, so the T cells may come from the graft donor. CDR3 loop: CASSLGGGTGNEQFF. The DNA of the CDR3 is TGTGCCAGCAGTTTGGGCGGGGGAACGGGGAATGAGCAGTTCTTC.